This is a list of T cell receptor beta chains from one sample in a study of blood T cells in healthy people across ages. TCRdb recomputed calls from the 5' RACE reads with MiXCR, one row per CDR3 protein. The sample shows under 800,000 distinct CDR3 sequences, under 25% of them seen only once. Source material: blood. The receptors come from a man aged 70 or older in good health. Both conserved end residues are part of each CDR3. The D gene is left open where the match is weak. A row's size may be missing; if present it is once, few, many or a size class.

size: few; V: TRBV5-5; J: TRBJ2-5; D: TRBD2; CDR3: CASSPIPRTSSQETQYF; DNA: TGTGCCAGCAGCCCGATCCCCCGGACTAGCAGCCAAGAGACCCAGTACTTC
size: .; V: TRBV30; J: TRBJ1-1; D: .; CDR3: CASTPGATEAFF; DNA: TGTGCCTCCACTCCAGGGGCCACTGAAGCTTTCTTT
size: few; V: TRBV20-1; J: TRBJ2-5; D: .; CDR3: CSALVLGETQYF; DNA: TGCAGTGCGCTGGTCTTAGGAGAGACCCAGTACTTC
size: many; V: TRBV10-3; J: TRBJ2-6; D: TRBD1; CDR3: CAISESGQTLSVLTF; DNA: TGTGCCATCAGTGAGTCGGGACAGACCCTTAGCGTCCTGACTTTC
size: few; V: TRBV4-1; J: TRBJ2-7; D: .; CDR3: CASSQDGQGRYEQYF; DNA: TGCGCCAGCAGCCAAGATGGGCAGGGGCGGTACGAGCAGTACTTC
size: .; V: TRBV20-1; J: TRBJ2-5; D: TRBD1; CDR3: CSASTGPQETQYF; DNA: TGCAGTGCCTCGACAGGGCCCCAAGAGACCCAGTACTTC
size: few; V: TRBV6-2/TRBV6-3; J: TRBJ2-4; D: .; CDR3: CASSYPNGAKNIQYF; DNA: TGTGCCAGCAGTTACCCCAACGGGGCCAAAAACATTCAGTACTTC
size: few; V: TRBV11-2; J: TRBJ1-6; D: TRBD1; CDR3: CASSLEPDRGNSPLHF; DNA: TGTGCCAGCAGCTTAGAGCCGGACAGGGGGAACTCACCCCTCCACTTT
size: .; V: TRBV20-1; J: TRBJ2-5; D: .; CDR3: CSALGVRDFQETQYF; DNA: TGCAGTGCCCTGGGGGTTAGAGACTTCCAAGAGACCCAGTACTTC
size: few; V: TRBV19; J: TRBJ2-7; D: .; CDR3: CASEGPGSRKQYF; DNA: TGTGCCAGTGAGGGGCCAGGTAGCAGAAAGCAGTACTTC
size: few; V: TRBV5-1; J: TRBJ2-3; D: .; CDR3: CASSSRMRGSSKADTQYF; DNA: TGCGCCAGCAGCTCACGAATGAGGGGGAGTTCCAAGGCAGATACGCAGTATTTT
size: .; V: TRBV11-2; J: TRBJ2-7; D: TRBD2; CDR3: CASSPGTTEYEQYF; DNA: TGTGCCAGCAGCCCCGGGACTACAGAATACGAGCAGTACTTC
size: few; V: TRBV20-1; J: TRBJ2-1; D: TRBD2; CDR3: CSATRTSGRNEQFF; DNA: TGCAGTGCTACCCGGACTAGCGGGAGGAATGAGCAGTTCTTC
size: .; V: TRBV6-2/TRBV6-3; J: TRBJ2-1; D: TRBD2; CDR3: CASSYVLAGGSYNEQFF; DNA: TGTGCCAGCAGTTACGTTCTAGCGGGAGGCTCCTACAATGAGCAGTTCTTC
size: many; V: TRBV24-1; J: TRBJ2-3; D: .; CDR3: CATSEGGTATQYF; DNA: TGTGCCACCAGTGAGGGCGGGACAGCCACGCAGTATTTT
size: few; V: TRBV5-1; J: TRBJ2-5; D: TRBD1; CDR3: CASSLGQGLGQETQYF; DNA: TGCGCCAGCAGCTTAGGACAGGGTCTGGGACAAGAGACCCAGTACTTC
size: .; V: TRBV28; J: TRBJ2-7; D: .; CDR3: CASSFTRWGRYEQYF; DNA: TGTGCCAGCAGTTTCACACGGTGGGGCAGGTACGAGCAGTACTTC
size: .; V: TRBV29-1; J: TRBJ2-5; D: TRBD1; CDR3: CSVEPWDRALETQYF; DNA: TGCAGCGTTGAACCCTGGGACAGGGCTTTGGAGACCCAGTACTTC
size: few; V: TRBV10-3; J: TRBJ2-1; D: .; CDR3: CAISESGNEQFF; DNA: TGTGCCATCAGTGAGTCGGGGAATGAGCAGTTCTTC